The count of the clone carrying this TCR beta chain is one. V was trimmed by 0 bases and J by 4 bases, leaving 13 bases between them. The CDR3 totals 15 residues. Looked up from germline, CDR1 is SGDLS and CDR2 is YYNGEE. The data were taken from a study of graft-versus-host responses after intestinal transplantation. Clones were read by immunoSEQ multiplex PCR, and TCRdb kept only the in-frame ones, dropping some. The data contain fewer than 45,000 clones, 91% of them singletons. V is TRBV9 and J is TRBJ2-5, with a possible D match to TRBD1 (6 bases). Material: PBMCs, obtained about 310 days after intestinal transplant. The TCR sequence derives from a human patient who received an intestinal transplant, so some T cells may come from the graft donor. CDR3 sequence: CASSVAAGVGETQYF. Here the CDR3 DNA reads TGTGCCAGCAGCGTAGCAGCAGGGGTCGGAGAGACCCAGTACTTC.